This TCR beta chain is from a study of blood T cell repertoires in COVID-19. Looking at the study overall: PBMCs, B-cell-depleted T cells, or T cells provided the cDNA or gDNA that made up the material.

Original processing notes: Estimation of nucleated cell counts relied on the amplification of reference gene primers. Some clones are missing from TCRdb's copy, which holds only in-frame ones; the method was immunoSEQ multiplex PCR. The DNA gave D and trimming, while V, J and clone size come from that table. Of 130,000 to 150,000 clones listed, roughly 81% are singletons. The receptor comes from a human donor with acute or convalescent COVID-19. The donor label of this sample is uncertain. Sequencing was carried out using peripheral blood.

The CDR3 spells CASSPSSNYGYTF. The CDR3 DNA reads as TGTGCCAGCAGCCCTTCGTCTAACTATGGCTACACCTTC. This chain links TRBV11-1 with TRBJ1-2; D is uncertain. This CDR3 is built from 13 residues. Germline lookup yields CDR1 SGHAT and CDR2 FQDESV (reference sequence). With 5 bases removed from V and 0 bases from J, the gap between germline ends came to 7 bases.